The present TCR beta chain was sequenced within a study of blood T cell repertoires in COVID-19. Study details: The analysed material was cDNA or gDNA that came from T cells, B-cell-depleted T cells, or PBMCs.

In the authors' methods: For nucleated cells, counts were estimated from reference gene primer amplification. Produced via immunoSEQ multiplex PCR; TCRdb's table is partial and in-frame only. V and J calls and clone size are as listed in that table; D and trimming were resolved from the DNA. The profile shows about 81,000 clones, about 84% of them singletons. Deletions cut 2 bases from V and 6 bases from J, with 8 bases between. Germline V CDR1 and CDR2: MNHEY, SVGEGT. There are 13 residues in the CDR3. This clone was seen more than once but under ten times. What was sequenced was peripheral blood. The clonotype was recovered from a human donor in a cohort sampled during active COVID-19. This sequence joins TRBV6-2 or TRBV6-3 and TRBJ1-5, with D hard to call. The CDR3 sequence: CASSYLPLQPQHF. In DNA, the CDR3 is TGTGCCAGCAGTTACCTCCCCCTTCAGCCCCAGCATTTT.